These 30 T cell receptor beta chains originate from one sample sequenced in a study of blood T cell repertoires in COVID-19 (dated by TCRdb to between 2020 and 2021). The library was prepared using the immunoSEQ multiplex PCR assay. TCRdb obtained this table from immuneACCESS and retained in-frame rearrangements with V and J assigned. These tables miss some clones; where compared with another copy, unresolved V genes account for less than half of the shortfall, and the remainder is unexplained. The sample includes about 150,000 clones, with 87% observed a single time. The top ten clonotypes cover roughly 4.5% of the sample. The specimen was peripheral blood. Receptors were obtained from a woman between 55 and 75 years old with active or convalescent COVID-19.

V is TRBV19 and J is TRBJ2-7, with 9 bases identical to TRBD1. Per the germline V gene, CDR1 is LNHDA and CDR2 is SQIVND (reference sequence). Unmatched junction bases numbered 11, after V lost 9 bases and J lost 2 bases. This CDR3 is 15 amino acids long. CDR3: CASKASGQGTYEQYF. CDR3 nucleotides: TGTGCCAGCAAGGCCTCGGGACAGGGAACCTACGAGCAGTACTTC.

V gene TRBV4-1 combines with J gene TRBJ1-2; D is uncertain. This CDR3 has 11 residues. CDR1 and CDR2 (germline): MGHRA, YSYEKL. Trimming removed 3 bases at V and 8 bases at J, with 7 bases between. Here the CDR3 reads CASSQLGGYTF. The DNA of the CDR3 is TGCGCCAGCAGCCAGCTAGGAGGCTACACCTTC.

V and J are TRBV11-3 and TRBJ2-7, with D unclear. The V end lost 5 bases, the J end lost 7 bases, and 15 bases lay between the germline ends. The CDR3 runs 13 residues. Germline V gene lookup returns CDR1 SGHNT and CDR2 YENEEA. The CDR3 here is CASSPSLLGEQYF. The CDR3 nucleotides are TGTGCCAGCAGCCCGAGCCTCCTCGGGGAGCAGTACTTC.

This chain connects TRBV6-2 or TRBV6-3 to TRBJ2-1; D is unresolved. The germline CDR1 and CDR2 sequences are MNHEY and SVGEGT. V gave up 2 bases and J gave up 9 bases, with 8 bases separating them. The CDR3 has 12 amino acids. In DNA form, the CDR3 reads TGTGCCAGCAGTTACGGGCGAGCTGAGCAGTTCTTC. Translation gives CASSYGRAEQFF.

V usage is TRBV7-6 and J usage is TRBJ2-7; D is ambiguous. This CDR3 is 15 amino acids long. Trimming shortened V by 0 bases and J by 4 bases, and 13 bases separated the two germline ends. Per the germline V gene, CDR1 is SGHVS and CDR2 is FNYEAQ. CDR3 nucleotide sequence: TGTGCCAGCAGCTTAGCGAGACTGAATCCATACGAGCAGTACTTC. Its translation is CASSLARLNPYEQYF.

The rearrangement uses TRBV29-1 and TRBJ1-1; no definite D call. CDR3 length equals 14 residues. Germline lookup yields CDR1 SQVTM and CDR2 ANQGSEA. Trimming took 4 bases from V and 3 from J, leaving 15 bases between them. The DNA for the CDR3 is TGCAGCGTTGCTGCCGCGGGTCAGGACACTGAAGCTTTCTTT. This gives the protein CSVAAAGQDTEAFF.

J is TRBJ2-5 and V is TRBV4-1; D is perhaps TRBD2 (6 bases). This CDR3 has 15 amino acids. The germline V gene has CDR1 MGHRA and CDR2 YSYEKL. Between the trimmed V and J ends, which lost 4 bases and 2 bases, there was a span of 14 bases. CDR3 bases: TGCGCCAGCAGCCCCACACTAGCCGTACAAGAGACCCAGTACTTC. Encoded protein: CASSPTLAVQETQYF.

The rearrangement joins TRBV6-2 or TRBV6-3 to TRBJ1-2; D remains unclear. V lost 0 bases and J lost 4, with 9 bases in between. The CDR3 loop spans 14 amino acids. The germline V gene encodes CDR1 MNHEY and CDR2 SVGEGT. CDR3 sequence (DNA): TGTGCCAGCAGTTACTCGAAGCGGGCCTATGGCTACACCTTC. Its protein product is CASSYSKRAYGYTF.

V and J are TRBV27 and TRBJ1-5; D not resolved. The V and J ends lost 2 bases and 0 bases respectively, with 8 bases between them. The CDR3 totals 15 residues. The germline V gene has CDR1 MNHEY and CDR2 SMNVEV (reference sequence). The CDR3 here is CASSLGLTSNQPQHF. CDR3 in DNA: TGTGCCAGCAGTTTAGGACTGACTAGCAATCAGCCCCAGCATTTT.

About this clone: A junction end diverges from the germline sequence, so it may reflect a read error. V gene TRBV11-2 combines with J gene TRBJ2-5; TRBD1 matches at 7 bases. CDR3 size: 14 residues. From germline, CDR1 is SGHAT and CDR2 FQNNGV. The CDR3 protein is CASNKRQGGETPYF. As DNA, the CDR3 is TGTGCCAGCAACAAACGACAGGGCGGAGAGACCCCGTACTTC.

The chain recombines TRBV27 with TRBJ1-2; 9 bases match TRBD1. The CDR3 covers 15 residues. Germline CDR1 and CDR2: MNHEY and SMNVEV (reference sequence). V lost 4 bases, J lost 6 bases, and 9 bases stayed unmatched. CDR3 nucleotides: TGTGCCAGCAGTTGGGACAGGGTGGCTCTTAATGGCTACACCTTC. This sequence encodes CASSWDRVALNGYTF.

In its sample, this clone was seen a few times. V is TRBV7-3 and J is TRBJ1-2, with a tentative D call TRBD1 (5 bases). The ends were cut back, 1 base at V and 3 bases at J, with 6 bases in the middle. Looked up from germline, CDR1 is SGHTA and CDR2 is FQGTGA. CDR3 length: 13 residues. The CDR3 spells CASSLRGDYGYTF. CDR3 in DNA: TGTGCCAGCAGCTTAAGGGGCGACTATGGCTACACCTTC.

J is TRBJ1-5 and V is TRBV7-9; 8 bases fit TRBD1. With V trimmed by 0 bases and J by 8 bases, 9 bases remained unmatched. CDR3 size: 16 residues. Germline V gene data show CDR1 as SEHNR and CDR2 as FQNEAQ (reference sequence). CDR3 DNA: TGTGCCAGCAGCTTAGCCGGGACAGGCAAAGGGAAGCCCCAGCATTTT. It encodes CASSLAGTGKGKPQHF. The full variable domain, its missing parts supplied by reference TRBV7-9 and TRBJ1-5, is DTGVSQNPRHKITKRGQNVTFRCDPISEHNRLYWYRQTLGQGPEFLTYFQNEAQLEKSRLLSDRFSAERPKGSFSTLEIQRTEQGDSAMYLCASSLAGTGKGKPQHFGDGTRLSIL.

This clone was observed a few times. V is TRBV12-5 and J is TRBJ2-5, with D maybe TRBD1 (5 bases). Germline V gives CDR1 LGHNT, CDR2 FRNRAP. This CDR3 spans 13 amino acids. V lost 6 bases and J 0 bases, leaving 8 bases between the germline ends. CDR3 sequence (DNA): TGTGCTAGTGGAGACAGAAACCAAGAGACCCAGTACTTC. It specifies CASGDRNQETQYF.

This CDR3 is CASSQNQGQTPYEQYF. CDR3 DNA: TGCGCCAGCAGCCAAAACCAGGGGCAGACTCCCTACGAGCAGTACTTC. This rearrangement joins TRBV4-1 to TRBJ2-7; D is perhaps TRBD1 (6 bases). This CDR3 contains 16 residues. V lost 2 bases and J lost 2, with 16 bases in between. Germline values: CDR1 MGHRA, CDR2 YSYEKL.

V gene TRBV12-5 combines with J gene TRBJ1-5; 10 bases fit TRBD1. The CDR3 length is 16 residues. The germline V gene encodes CDR1 LGHNT and CDR2 FRNRAP. V dropped 4 bases and J dropped 7; count of bases not matched to a gene: 10. CDR3 sequence: CASGSLGDRGRQPQHF. In DNA form, the CDR3 reads TGTGCTAGTGGTTCGCTGGGGGACAGGGGACGCCAGCCCCAGCATTTT.

This clone was recorded a few times. The V and J genes are TRBV3-1 (or the pseudogene TRBV3-2) and TRBJ2-7, with 8 bases that match TRBD1. This CDR3 has 13 amino acids. Germline values: CDR1 LGHDT, CDR2 YNNKEL (reference sequence). The V gene end was trimmed by 7 bases and the J gene end by 1 base; junction bases not matched to a gene: 3. CDR3 bases: TGTGCCAGCAACACAGGGGGTTCCTACGAGCAGTACTTC. Translation gives CASNTGGSYEQYF.

The rearrangement links TRBV7-9 to TRBJ2-7, with 7 bases identical to TRBD1. Looked up from germline, CDR1 is SEHNR and CDR2 is FQNEAQ (reference sequence). This CDR3 contains 17 residues. With V trimmed by 1 base and J by 0 bases, 9 bases remained unmatched. Written as DNA, the CDR3 is TGTGCCAGCAGCTTAGACCCCGGGACAGCAGGCTCCTACGAGCAGTACTTC. Protein product: CASSLDPGTAGSYEQYF.

This clone appeared a single time. V is TRBV11-2 and J is TRBJ2-5, with D maybe TRBD2 (5 bases). The germline V gene has CDR1 SGHAT and CDR2 FQNNGV. V lost 0 bases to trimming and J lost 5 bases, with 19 bases between them. The CDR3 runs 17 residues. The CDR3 region has the DNA TGTGCCAGCAGCTTAGATCCATTGGGGAGCGTGGGGGAGACCCAGTACTTC. It yields the protein CASSLDPLGSVGETQYF. Full variable domain (outside the CDR3, taken from reference TRBV11-2 and TRBJ2-5): EAGVAQSPRYKIIEKRQSVAFWCNPISGHATLYWYQQILGQGPKLLIQFQNNGVVDDSQLPKDRFSAERLKGVDSTLKIQPAKLEDSAVYLCASSLDPLGSVGETQYFGPGTRLLVL.

The CDR3, as DNA: TGTGCCAGCAGTGTGGCGGGGGGATACACCGGGGAGCTGTTTTTT. Its translation is CASSVAGGYTGELFF. This chain links TRBV7-2 with TRBJ2-2, with 8 bases that match TRBD2. The junction had 6 bases not matched to a gene; V was cut back by 6 bases and J by 3 bases. Per the germline V gene, CDR1 is SGHTA and CDR2 is FQGNSA. This CDR3 has 15 amino acids. Filled out from reference TRBV7-2 and TRBJ2-2, the complete variable domain reads GAGVSQSPSNKVTEKGKDVELRCDPISGHTALYWYRQSLGQGLEFLIYFQGNSAPDKSGLPSDRFSAERTGGSVSTLTIQRTQQEDSAVYLCASSVAGGYTGELFFGEGSRLTVL.

This sequence joins TRBV5-1 and TRBJ2-3; a possible D gene is TRBD2 (6 bases). The CDR3 contains 15 residues. Looked up from germline, CDR1 is SGHRS and CDR2 is YFSETQ. Trimming pared 4 bases from V and 4 bases from J, leaving 16 bases between. The CDR3 spells CASSATRGLADTQYF. DNA for the CDR3: TGCGCCAGCAGCGCAACTAGGGGACTGGCAGATACGCAGTATTTT.

The CDR3 loop reads CASSLADLDYGYTF. The CDR3 nucleotides are TGTGCCAGCAGCTTGGCGGACTTAGACTATGGCTACACCTTC. This chain connects TRBV5-6 to TRBJ1-2; D unclear. Trimming took off 0 bases at V and 3 bases at J, with 9 bases between the two ends. The V gene's germline CDR1 is SGHDT and CDR2 YYEEEE. The CDR3 totals 14 residues.

This rearrangement joins TRBV18 to TRBJ2-7; D gene uncertain. The CDR3 has 12 amino acids. Germline V lookup: CDR1 KGHSH, CDR2 LQKENI. The V end was cut by 4 bases, the J end by 3 bases, with 7 bases between. The CDR3 bases are TGTGCCAGCTCACAGTACAGCTACGAGCAGTACTTC. Translation: CASSQYSYEQYF. Filled out from reference TRBV18 and TRBJ2-7, the complete variable domain reads NAGVMQNPRHLVRRRGQEARLRCSPMKGHSHVYWYRQLPEEGLKFMVYLQKENIIDESGMPKERFSAEFPKEGPSILRIQQVVRGDSAAYFCASSQYSYEQYFGPGTRLTVT.

V is TRBV5-1 and J is TRBJ1-1; D not certain. The CDR3 has 14 residues. V lost 4 bases and J lost 1, with 11 bases in between. The germline V gene has CDR1 SGHRS and CDR2 YFSETQ. CDR3 amino acids: CASSREPGNTEAFF. CDR3 sequence (DNA): TGCGCCAGCAGCCGTGAGCCAGGGAACACTGAAGCTTTCTTT.

J is TRBJ1-6 and V is TRBV18; D ambiguous. The CDR3 consists of 15 residues. Germline CDR1 and CDR2: KGHSH and LQKENI. The V end was cut by 4 bases, the J end by 0 bases, with 7 bases between. The CDR3 is CASSRGSSYNSPLHF. The CDR3 DNA reads TGTGCCAGCTCACGAGGGAGCTCCTATAATTCACCCCTCCACTTT.

This clone occurred a few times. The chain is built from TRBV19 and TRBJ2-2, with 8 bases aligning to TRBD1. The V segment lost 6 bases and the J segment 6 bases; nucleotides outside the gene matches: 6. CDR1 and CDR2 from the germline V gene are LNHDA and SQIVND (reference sequence). This CDR3 has 14 residues. CDR3 residues: CASSVGQVPGELFF. In DNA form, the CDR3 reads TGTGCCAGTAGCGTGGGACAGGTCCCCGGGGAGCTGTTTTTT. The full variable domain, its missing parts supplied by reference TRBV19 and TRBJ2-2, is DGGITQSPKYLFRKEGQNVTLSCEQNLNHDAMYWYRQDPGQGLRLIYYSQIVNDFQKGDIAEGYSVSREKKESFPLTVTSAQKNPTAFYLCASSVGQVPGELFFGEGSRLTVL.

The chain employs TRBV2 and TRBJ2-5; possible D gene TRBD2, 5 bases. The CDR3 loop spans 11 amino acids. V was clipped by 6 bases and J by 3 bases, with 5 bases between them. Per the germline V gene, CDR1 is SNHLY and CDR2 is FYNNEI. The CDR3 sequence is CASSGEETQYF. The CDR3 region has the DNA TGTGCCAGCAGCGGGGAAGAGACCCAGTACTTC.

This chain uses TRBV6-5 with TRBJ2-2; TRBD1 is a possible D gene (6 bases). Trimming took 6 bases from V and 1 from J, leaving 9 bases between them. In germline, CDR1 is MNHEY, CDR2 SVGAGI. This CDR3 spans 14 amino acids. This CDR3 is CASRRGQNTGELFF. DNA for the CDR3: TGTGCCAGCAGACGGGGACAGAACACCGGGGAGCTGTTTTTT.

The rearrangement links TRBV7-6 to TRBJ2-5; 7 bases fit TRBD1. The V gene's germline CDR1 is SGHVS and CDR2 FNYEAQ. J lost 2 bases, V lost 4 bases, and 4 bases had no gene match. The CDR3 loop spans 14 amino acids. For the CDR3, the DNA is TGTGCCAGCAGCTCCGGGACAGATCAAGAGACCCAGTACTTC. Translating gives CASSSGTDQETQYF.

The chain couples TRBV12-5 to TRBJ1-5; tentative D call: TRBD1 (6 bases). This CDR3 has 15 residues. The germline V gene has CDR1 LGHNT and CDR2 FRNRAP. The ends were cut back, 4 bases at V and 0 bases at J, with 10 bases in the middle. The CDR3 nucleotides are TGTGCTAGTGGTTCCGGACAGCATAGCAATCAGCCCCAGCATTTT. It codes for CASGSGQHSNQPQHF. Together with reference TRBV12-5 and TRBJ1-5, the CDR3 gives the full variable domain: DARVTQTPRHKVTEMGQEVTMRCQPILGHNTVFWYRQTMMQGLELLAYFRNRAPLDDSGMPKDRFSAEMPDATLATLKIQPSEPRDSAVYFCASGSGQHSNQPQHFGDGTRLSIL.